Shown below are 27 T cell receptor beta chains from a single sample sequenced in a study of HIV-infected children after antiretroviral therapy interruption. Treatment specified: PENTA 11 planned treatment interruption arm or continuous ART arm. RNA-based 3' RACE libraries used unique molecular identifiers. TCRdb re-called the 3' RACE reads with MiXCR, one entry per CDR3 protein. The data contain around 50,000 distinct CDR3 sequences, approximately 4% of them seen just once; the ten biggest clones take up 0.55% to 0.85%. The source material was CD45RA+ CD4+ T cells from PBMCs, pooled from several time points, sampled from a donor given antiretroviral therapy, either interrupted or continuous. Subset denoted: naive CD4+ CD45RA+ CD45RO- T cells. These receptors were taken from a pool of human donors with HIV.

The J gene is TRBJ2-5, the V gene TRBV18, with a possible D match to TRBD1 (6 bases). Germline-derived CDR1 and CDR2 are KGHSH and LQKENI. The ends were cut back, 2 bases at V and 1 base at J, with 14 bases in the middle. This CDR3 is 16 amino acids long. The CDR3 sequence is CASSPRVLGGQETQYF. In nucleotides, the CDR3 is TGTGCCAGCTCACCAAGAGTTCTAGGGGGCCAAGAGACCCAGTACTTC.

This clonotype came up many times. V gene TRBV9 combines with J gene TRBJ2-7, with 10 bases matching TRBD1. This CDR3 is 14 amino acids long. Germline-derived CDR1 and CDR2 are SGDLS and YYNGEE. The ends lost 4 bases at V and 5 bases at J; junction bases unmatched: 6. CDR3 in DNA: TGTGCCAGCAGCTCCCGACAGGGGGCCAACGAGCAGTACTTC. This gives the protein CASSSRQGANEQYF. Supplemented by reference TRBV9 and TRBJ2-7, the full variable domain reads DSGVTQTPKHLITATGQRVTLRCSPRSGDLSVYWYQQSLDQGLQFLIQYYNGEERAKGNILERFSAQQFPDLHSELNLSSLELGDSALYFCASSSRQGANEQYFGPGTRLTVT.

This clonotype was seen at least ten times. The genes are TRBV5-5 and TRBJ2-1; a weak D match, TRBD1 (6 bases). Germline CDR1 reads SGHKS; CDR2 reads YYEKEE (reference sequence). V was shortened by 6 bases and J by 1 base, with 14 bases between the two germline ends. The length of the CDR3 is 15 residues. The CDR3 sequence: CASIIQGSSYNEQFF. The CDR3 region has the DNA TGTGCCAGCATCATACAGGGTAGTTCCTACAATGAGCAGTTCTTC. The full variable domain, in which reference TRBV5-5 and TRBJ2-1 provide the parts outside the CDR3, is DAGVTQSPTHLIKTRGQQVTLRCSPISGHKSVSWYQQVLGQGPQFIFQYYEKEERGRGNFPDRFSARQFPNYSSELNVNALLLGDSALYLCASIIQGSSYNEQFFGPGTRLTVL.

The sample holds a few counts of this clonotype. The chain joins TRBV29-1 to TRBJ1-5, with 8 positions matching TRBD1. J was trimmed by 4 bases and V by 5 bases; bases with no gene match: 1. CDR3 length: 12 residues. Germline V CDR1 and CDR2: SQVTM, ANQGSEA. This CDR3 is CSVRQGNQPQHF. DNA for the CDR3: TGCAGCGTTCGACAGGGGAATCAGCCCCAGCATTTT.

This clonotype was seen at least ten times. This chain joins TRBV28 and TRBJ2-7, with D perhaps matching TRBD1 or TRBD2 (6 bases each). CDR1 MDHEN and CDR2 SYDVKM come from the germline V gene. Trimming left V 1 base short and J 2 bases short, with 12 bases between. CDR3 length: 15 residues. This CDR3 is CASSLSRGAAYEQYF. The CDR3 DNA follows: TGTGCCAGCAGTTTATCGAGGGGGGCGGCCTACGAGCAGTACTTC.

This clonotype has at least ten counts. This CDR3 is CASSWDVSYTGELFF. In DNA, the CDR3 is TGCGCCAGCAGCTGGGACGTTTCTTACACCGGGGAGCTGTTTTTT. The chain couples TRBV5-1 to TRBJ2-2; D is perhaps TRBD1 or TRBD2 (5 bases each). This CDR3 is 15 amino acids long. Germline V lookup: CDR1 SGHRS, CDR2 YFSETQ. Trimming removed 3 bases at V and 3 bases at J, with 12 bases between.

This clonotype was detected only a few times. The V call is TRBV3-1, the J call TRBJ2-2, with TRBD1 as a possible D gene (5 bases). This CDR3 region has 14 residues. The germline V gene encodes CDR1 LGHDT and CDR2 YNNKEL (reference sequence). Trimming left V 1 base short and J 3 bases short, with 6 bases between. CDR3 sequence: CASSQGQYTGELFF. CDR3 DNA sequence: TGTGCCAGCAGCCAAGGACAGTACACCGGGGAGCTGTTTTTT.

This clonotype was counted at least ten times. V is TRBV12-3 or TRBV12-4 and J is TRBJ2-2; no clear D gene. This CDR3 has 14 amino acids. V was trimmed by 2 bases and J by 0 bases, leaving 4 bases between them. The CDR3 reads CASSLTANTGELFF. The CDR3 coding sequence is TGTGCCAGCAGTTTAACCGCGAACACCGGGGAGCTGTTTTTT.

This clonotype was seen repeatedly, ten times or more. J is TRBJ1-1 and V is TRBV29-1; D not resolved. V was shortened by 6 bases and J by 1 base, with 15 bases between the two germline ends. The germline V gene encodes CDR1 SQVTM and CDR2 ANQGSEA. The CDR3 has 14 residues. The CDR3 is CSVISLQPNTEAFF. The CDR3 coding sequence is TGCAGCGTGATCTCCCTACAGCCGAACACTGAAGCTTTCTTT.

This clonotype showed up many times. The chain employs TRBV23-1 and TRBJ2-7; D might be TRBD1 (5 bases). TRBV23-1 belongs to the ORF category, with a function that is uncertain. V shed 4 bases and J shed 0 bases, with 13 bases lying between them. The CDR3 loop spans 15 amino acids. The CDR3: CASSPDISTSYEQYF. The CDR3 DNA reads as TGCGCCAGCAGTCCGGACATCTCGACCTCCTACGAGCAGTACTTC.

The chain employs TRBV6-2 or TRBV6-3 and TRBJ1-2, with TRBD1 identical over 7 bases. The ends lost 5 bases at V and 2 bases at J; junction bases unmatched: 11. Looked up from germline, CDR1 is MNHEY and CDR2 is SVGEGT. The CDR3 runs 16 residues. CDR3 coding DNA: TGTGCCAGCAGTCAGGTTCCTTGGACAGGCAACTATGGCTACACCTTC. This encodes CASSQVPWTGNYGYTF.

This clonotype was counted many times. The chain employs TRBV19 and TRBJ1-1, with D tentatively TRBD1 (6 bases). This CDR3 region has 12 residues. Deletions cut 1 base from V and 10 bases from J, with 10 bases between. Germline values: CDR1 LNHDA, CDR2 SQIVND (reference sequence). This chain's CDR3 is CASSIGSGAAFF. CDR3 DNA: TGTGCCAGTAGTATAGGTTCGGGGGCAGCTTTCTTT. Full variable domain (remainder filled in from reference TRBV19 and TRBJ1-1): DGGITQSPKYLFRKEGQNVTLSCEQNLNHDAMYWYRQDPGQGLRLIYYSQIVNDFQKGDIAEGYSVSREKKESFPLTVTSAQKNPTAFYLCASSIGSGAAFFGQGTRLTVV.

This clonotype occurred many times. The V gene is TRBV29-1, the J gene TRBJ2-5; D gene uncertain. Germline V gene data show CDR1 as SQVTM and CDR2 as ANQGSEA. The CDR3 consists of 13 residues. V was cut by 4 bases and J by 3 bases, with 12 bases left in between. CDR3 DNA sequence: TGCAGCGTTGGGGCGAATTACAAAGAGACCCAGTACTTC. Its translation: CSVGANYKETQYF.

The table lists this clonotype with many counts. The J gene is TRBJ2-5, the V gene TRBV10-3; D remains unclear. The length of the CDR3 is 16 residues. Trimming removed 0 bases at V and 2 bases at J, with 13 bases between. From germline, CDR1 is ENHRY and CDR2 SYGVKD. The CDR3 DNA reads TGTGCCATCAGTGAGTCGCGAGTCAGGTCACAAGAGACCCAGTACTTC. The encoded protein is CAISESRVRSQETQYF.

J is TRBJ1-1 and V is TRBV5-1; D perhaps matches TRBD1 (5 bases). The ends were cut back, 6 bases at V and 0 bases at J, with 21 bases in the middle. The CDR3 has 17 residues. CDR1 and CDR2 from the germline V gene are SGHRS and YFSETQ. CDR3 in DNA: TGCGCCAGCACCCCCTGGGACGCCCCTTCCATGAACACTGAAGCTTTCTTT. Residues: CASTPWDAPSMNTEAFF.

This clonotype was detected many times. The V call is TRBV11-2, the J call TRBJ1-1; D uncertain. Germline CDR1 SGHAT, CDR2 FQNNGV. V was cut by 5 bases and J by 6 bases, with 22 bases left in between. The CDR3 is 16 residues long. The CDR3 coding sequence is TGTGCCAGCAGCCCATTAAGTCCCAGCCGAAAGGCTGAAGCTTTCTTT. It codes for CASSPLSPSRKAEAFF.

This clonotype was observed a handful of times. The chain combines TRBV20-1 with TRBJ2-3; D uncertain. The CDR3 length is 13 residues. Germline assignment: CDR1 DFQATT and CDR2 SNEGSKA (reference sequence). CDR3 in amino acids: CRGCTSGCDTQYF. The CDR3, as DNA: TGCAGGGGGTGTACCTCCGGGTGCGATACGCAGTATTTT.

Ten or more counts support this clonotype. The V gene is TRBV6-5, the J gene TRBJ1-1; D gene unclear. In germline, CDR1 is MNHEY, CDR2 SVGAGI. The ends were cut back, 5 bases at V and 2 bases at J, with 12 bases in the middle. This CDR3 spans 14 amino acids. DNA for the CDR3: TGTGCCAGCAGTGGTGGACGGGGAAACACTGAAGCTTTCTTT. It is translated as CASSGGRGNTEAFF.

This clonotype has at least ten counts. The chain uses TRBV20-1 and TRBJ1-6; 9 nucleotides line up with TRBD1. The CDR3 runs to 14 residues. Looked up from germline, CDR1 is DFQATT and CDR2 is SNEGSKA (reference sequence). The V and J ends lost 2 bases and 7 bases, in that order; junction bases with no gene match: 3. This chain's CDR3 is CSARLGQGNSPLHF. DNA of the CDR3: TGCAGTGCTAGACTAGGACAGGGGAATTCACCCCTCCACTTT.

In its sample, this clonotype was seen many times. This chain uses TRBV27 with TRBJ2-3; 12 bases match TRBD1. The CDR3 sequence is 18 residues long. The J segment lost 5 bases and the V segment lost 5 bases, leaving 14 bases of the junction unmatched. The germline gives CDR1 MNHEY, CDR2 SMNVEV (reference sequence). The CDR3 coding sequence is TGTGCCAGCAGTGGGGGGACAGGGGGCATTAGAGGTAAAGATACGCAGTATTTT. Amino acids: CASSGGTGGIRGKDTQYF.

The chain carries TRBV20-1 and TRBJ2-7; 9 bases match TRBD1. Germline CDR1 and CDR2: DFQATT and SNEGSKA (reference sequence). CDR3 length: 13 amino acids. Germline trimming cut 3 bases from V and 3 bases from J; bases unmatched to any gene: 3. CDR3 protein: CSASGTGNYEQYF. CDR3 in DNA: TGCAGTGCTAGCGGGACAGGGAACTACGAGCAGTACTTC.

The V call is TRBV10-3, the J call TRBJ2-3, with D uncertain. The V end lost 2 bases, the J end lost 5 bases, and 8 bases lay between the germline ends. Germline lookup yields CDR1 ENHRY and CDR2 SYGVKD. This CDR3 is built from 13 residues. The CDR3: CAISEATVDTQYF. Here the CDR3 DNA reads TGTGCCATCAGTGAGGCGACTGTAGATACGCAGTATTTT.

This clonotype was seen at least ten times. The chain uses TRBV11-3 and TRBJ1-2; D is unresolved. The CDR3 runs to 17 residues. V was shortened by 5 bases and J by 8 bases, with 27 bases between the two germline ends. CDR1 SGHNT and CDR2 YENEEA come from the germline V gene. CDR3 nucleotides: TGTGCCAGCAGCCCTTCCGATTCTCCTAGGCACGAACGAGGCTACACCTTC. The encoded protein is CASSPSDSPRHERGYTF.

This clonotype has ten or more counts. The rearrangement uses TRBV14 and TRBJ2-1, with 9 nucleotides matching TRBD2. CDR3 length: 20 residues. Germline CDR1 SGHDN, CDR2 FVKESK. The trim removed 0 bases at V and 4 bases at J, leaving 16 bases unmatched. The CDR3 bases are TGTGCCAGCAGCCAAGAGTGGGTTAGCGGGAGTATTAGCCTATACAATGAGCAGTTCTTC. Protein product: CASSQEWVSGSISLYNEQFF. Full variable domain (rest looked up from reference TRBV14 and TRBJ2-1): EAGVTQFPSHSVIEKGQTVTLRCDPISGHDNLYWYRRVMGKEIKFLLHFVKESKQDESGMPNNRFLAERTGGTYSTLKVQPAELEDSGVYFCASSQEWVSGSISLYNEQFFGPGTRLTVL.

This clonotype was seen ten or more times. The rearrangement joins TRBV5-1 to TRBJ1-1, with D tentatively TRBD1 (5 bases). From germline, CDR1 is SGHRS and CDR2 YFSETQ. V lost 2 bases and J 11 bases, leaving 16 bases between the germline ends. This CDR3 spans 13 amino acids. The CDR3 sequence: CASSLRRQGSAFF. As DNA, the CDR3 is TGCGCCAGCAGCTTACGACGGCAGGGCTCGGCTTTCTTT.

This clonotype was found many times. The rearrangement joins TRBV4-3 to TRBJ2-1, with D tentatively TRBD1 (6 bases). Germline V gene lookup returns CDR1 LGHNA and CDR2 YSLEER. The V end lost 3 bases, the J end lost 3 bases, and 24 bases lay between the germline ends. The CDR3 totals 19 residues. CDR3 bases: TGCGCCAGCAGCCAGGCCCCAGGCAGGGGCCCCCGGATCTACAATGAGCAGTTCTTC. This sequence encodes CASSQAPGRGPRIYNEQFF.

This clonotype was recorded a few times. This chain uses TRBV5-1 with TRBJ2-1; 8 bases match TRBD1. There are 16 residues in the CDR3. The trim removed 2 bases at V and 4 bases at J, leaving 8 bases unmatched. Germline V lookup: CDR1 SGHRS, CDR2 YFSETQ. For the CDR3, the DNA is TGCGCCAGCAGCTTTAACTCGGGACAGGTATACAATGAGCAGTTCTTC. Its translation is CASSFNSGQVYNEQFF.